These 7 T cell receptor beta chains were sequenced from one sample in a study of CD8 T cells in Susac syndrome. Random hexamers served to reverse transcribe about 0.45 to 1 ug RNA. Via MiXCR, TCRdb re-called the immunoSEQ multiplex PCR reads, giving one row per CDR3 protein. The data show some 130,000 distinct CDR3 sequences, 95% seen once. Sequences were obtained from CD8+ T cells from PBMCs. These receptors all come from a human donor with Susac syndrome.

The V and J genes are TRBV5-1 and TRBJ2-5, with a tentative D call TRBD2 (6 bases). The ends were cut back, 4 bases at V and 5 bases at J, with 18 bases in the middle. Germline V CDR1 and CDR2: SGHRS, YFSETQ. The CDR3 runs 15 residues. The CDR3 is CASSDGTSEGETQYF. The DNA for the CDR3 is TGCGCCAGCAGCGACGGGACTTCCGAGGGCGAGACCCAGTACTTC. The full variable domain, rest sourced from reference TRBV5-1 and TRBJ2-5, is KAGVTQTPRYLIKTRGQQVTLSCSPISGHRSVSWYQQTPGQGLQFLFEYFSETQRNKGNFPGRFSGRQFSNSRSEMNVSTLELGDSALYLCASSDGTSEGETQYFGPGTRLLVL.

In its sample, this clonotype was seen once. V gene TRBV12-3 or TRBV12-4 combines with J gene TRBJ1-1; 7 bases match TRBD1. V lost 7 bases and J lost 3; bases outside the gene matches: 11. The CDR3 runs to 15 residues. In DNA form, the CDR3 reads TGTGCCAGCACCCAAGACAGGGTAATTGACACTGAAGCTTTCTTT. Its translation: CASTQDRVIDTEAFF.

This chain links TRBV11-2 with TRBJ1-5, with unresolved D. The V gene's germline CDR1 is SGHAT and CDR2 FQNNGV. CDR3 size: 16 residues. The V end lost 3 bases, the J end lost 0 bases, and 12 bases lay between the germline ends. CDR3 sequence: CASSLAPDDSNQPQHF. CDR3 nucleotide sequence: TGTGCCAGCAGCTTGGCTCCGGACGATAGCAATCAGCCCCAGCATTTT.

The chain has TRBV27 and TRBJ2-1; D unclear. The germline CDR1 and CDR2 sequences are MNHEY and SMNVEV (reference sequence). V shed 8 bases and J shed 1 base, with 12 bases lying between them. The CDR3 loop spans 14 amino acids. The CDR3 reads CASCPGGSYNEQFF. CDR3 sequence (DNA): TGTGCCAGCTGTCCTGGCGGTTCCTACAATGAGCAGTTCTTC.

The V gene is TRBV7-6, the J gene TRBJ2-7; a possible D gene is TRBD2 (6 bases). CDR3 size: 14 residues. The ends were cut back, 3 bases at V and 3 bases at J, with 12 bases in the middle. In germline, CDR1 is SGHVS, CDR2 FNYEAQ. The CDR3 sequence: CASSLLAENYEQYF. CDR3 sequence (DNA): TGTGCCAGCAGCTTGTTAGCGGAGAACTACGAGCAGTACTTC.

J is TRBJ2-5 and V is TRBV27; D ambiguous. Germline-derived CDR1 and CDR2 are MNHEY and SMNVEV (reference sequence). V lost 4 bases to trimming and J lost 0 bases, with 6 bases between them. The CDR3 covers 13 residues. CDR3 nucleotides: TGTGCCAGCAGTTACGGTTACCAAGAGACCCAGTACTTC. Protein: CASSYGYQETQYF.

The gene calls are TRBV5-4 and TRBJ2-3; TRBD2 agrees at 7 bases. Germline lookup yields CDR1 SGHNT and CDR2 YYREEE (reference sequence). This CDR3 is 15 amino acids long. With V trimmed by 3 bases and J by 0 bases, 4 bases remained unmatched. The CDR3 nucleotides read TGTGCCAGCAGCTATAGAGCGGGGAGCACAGATACGCAGTATTTT. Translated: CASSYRAGSTDTQYF.